Presented here are 26 T cell receptor beta chains from one specimen sequenced in a study of post-analysis software for immune sequencing data. cDNA libraries for TCR beta contained unique molecular identifiers. TCRdb recomputed calls from the PCR reads with MiXCR, one row per CDR3 protein. Seen here are hundreds of thousands of distinct CDR3 sequences, 25% to 30% observed once, and the top ten hold under 0.7%. The study's findings and limits: Relative to controls, patients had about 5 TRBV segments at higher frequency, with TRBV5-6, TRBV5-1 and TRBV20-1 among these.

Antigens for these TCRs are unknown. Material for sequencing was blood. These TCRs come from a girl between 10 and 17 years old with multiple sclerosis.

CDR3 residues: CASSARLAGAPTGELFF. The CDR3 region has the DNA TGTGCCAGCAGCGCCCGTCTAGCGGGGGCACCCACCGGGGAGCTGTTTTTT. The V and J genes are TRBV11-2 and TRBJ2-2; 10 bases are a match to TRBD2. The germline V gene encodes CDR1 SGHAT and CDR2 FQNNGV. J lost 4 bases, V lost 5 bases, and 10 bases had no gene match. This CDR3 has 17 residues.

As to this clonotype: A junction end diverges from the germline sequence, so it may reflect a read error. V and J are TRBV18 and TRBJ1-1; TRBD1 might be the D (5 bases). This CDR3 spans 13 amino acids. Germline CDR1 KGHSH, CDR2 LQKENI. The CDR3, as DNA: TGTGCCAGCCCACCACCGTCAGGGCCTGAAGCTTTCTTT. It is translated as CASPPPSGPEAFF.

V and J are TRBV5-6 and TRBJ2-1, with 9 bases fitting TRBD1. CDR3 size: 14 residues. Per germline, CDR1 SGHDT and CDR2 YYEEEE. V shed 4 bases and J 5 bases; nucleotides not matched to a gene: 4. CDR3 protein: CASSPGQGHNEQFF. As DNA, the CDR3 is TGTGCCAGCAGCCCGGGACAGGGACACAATGAGCAGTTCTTC.

This clonotype was picked up a small number of times. The chain recombines TRBV6-5 with TRBJ2-2, with D possibly matching TRBD1 (5 bases). This CDR3 has 13 residues. In germline, CDR1 is MNHEY, CDR2 SVGAGI. V gave up 11 bases and J gave up 5 bases, with 15 bases separating them. The DNA for the CDR3 is TGTGCCGCAGGGTATTCAGTAACCGGGGAGCTGTTTTTT. The encoded protein is CAAGYSVTGELFF.

This clonotype was found a few times. V and J are TRBV5-6 and TRBJ1-2; D possibly corresponds to TRBD1 (5 bases). The ends were cut back, 0 bases at V and 0 bases at J, with 12 bases in the middle. This CDR3 is built from 16 residues. Germline lookup yields CDR1 SGHDT and CDR2 YYEEEE. The CDR3 sequence is CASSLGAGIANYGYTF. CDR3 DNA sequence: TGTGCCAGCAGCTTGGGGGCAGGGATAGCTAACTATGGCTACACCTTC.

The gene calls are TRBV3-1 and TRBJ1-1; D might be TRBD1 (6 bases). Trimming pared 0 bases from V and 7 bases from J, leaving 12 bases between. In germline, CDR1 is LGHDT, CDR2 YNNKEL (reference sequence). The CDR3 sequence is 14 residues long. The DNA for the CDR3 is TGTGCCAGCAGCCAAGATCGGGGGGCCTATGAAGCTTTCTTT. It is translated as CASSQDRGAYEAFF.

This clonotype was counted many times. The chain is built from TRBV7-9 and TRBJ2-6; 8 nucleotides line up with TRBD2. The CDR3 runs to 18 residues. Germline V gene lookup returns CDR1 SEHNR and CDR2 FQNEAQ (reference sequence). V was clipped by 6 bases and J by 1 base; unmatched bases: 11. CDR3 DNA: TGTGCCAGCAGAGAGGGACTAGGACGCCTTTCTGGGGCCAACGTCCTGACTTTC. Translating it yields CASREGLGRLSGANVLTF.

This clonotype was observed a few times. V and J are TRBV3-1 and TRBJ2-7, with TRBD1 matching over 7 bases. This CDR3 comprises 16 residues. The ends lost 4 bases at V and 4 bases at J; junction bases unmatched: 13. In germline, CDR1 is LGHDT, CDR2 YNNKEL (reference sequence). Here the CDR3 reads CASSRSGTDHVYEQYF. In DNA, the CDR3 is TGTGCCAGCAGCCGGTCCGGGACAGACCACGTTTACGAGCAGTACTTC.

The gene calls are TRBV2 and TRBJ2-3, with 12 bases lining up with TRBD2. The V gene end was trimmed by 7 bases and the J gene end by 4 bases; junction bases not matched to a gene: 3. Germline CDR1 reads SNHLY; CDR2 reads FYNNEI. The CDR3 is 14 amino acids. The CDR3: CASMPSGRADTQYF. The CDR3 DNA reads TGTGCCAGCATGCCTAGCGGGAGGGCAGATACGCAGTATTTT.

For this clonotype: The junction and the germline gene differ at one end; a read error may be behind it. The chain employs TRBV5-5 and TRBJ1-2; unclear D gene. CDR3 length equals 16 residues. Germline assignment: CDR1 SGHKS and CDR2 YYEKEE (reference sequence). Here the CDR3 DNA reads TGTGCCAGCAGCTTTGGTGCCGGCCGACCGCGTTATGGCTACATCTTC. Translating gives CASSFGAGRPRYGYIF.

This clonotype showed up just a few times. V and J are TRBV20-1 and TRBJ2-5; the D gene is possibly TRBD2 (7 bases). CDR1 and CDR2 (germline): DFQATT, SNEGSKA (reference sequence). Trimming took 5 bases from V and 1 from J, leaving 17 bases between them. The CDR3 spans 15 residues. CDR3 sequence reads: CSARRGAQLQETQYF. The CDR3 region has the DNA TGCAGTGCTCGACGGGGGGCCCAGCTCCAAGAGACCCAGTACTTC.

The CDR3, as DNA: TGTGCCAGCAGTTTGATCGGCGGGGCCCAGGGAGAGACCCAGTACTTC. Its translation: CASSLIGGAQGETQYF. The chain links TRBV12-3 or TRBV12-4 to TRBJ2-5; D might be TRBD2 (6 bases). The CDR3 totals 16 residues. The ends were cut back, 3 bases at V and 4 bases at J, with 18 bases in the middle.

V is TRBV20-1 and J is TRBJ2-7; 7 bases line up with TRBD1. The CDR3 is 14 residues long. CDR1 DFQATT and CDR2 SNEGSKA come from the germline V gene (reference sequence). CDR3 DNA: TGCAGCGCCCGACAGGGTGGTATCTCCTACGAGCAGTACTTC. Its protein product is CSARQGGISYEQYF.

A remark on this clonotype: This clone may be a read error of a much larger clone one base away. The chain links TRBV20-1 to TRBJ2-3; possibly TRBD1 or TRBD2 for D (5 bases each). Germline V gene lookup returns CDR1 DFQATT and CDR2 SNEGSKA (reference sequence). With 3 bases removed from V and 10 bases from J, the gap between germline ends came to 14 bases. The CDR3 contains 12 residues. The CDR3 DNA follows: TGCAGTGCTAGCCCATTGGGGGATGCGCAGTATTTT. This translates into CSASPLGDAQYF.

V usage is TRBV20-1 and J usage is TRBJ2-1, with D possibly called TRBD1 or TRBD2 (5 bases each). The V end lost 5 bases, the J end lost 7 bases, and 15 bases lay between the germline ends. CDR1 and CDR2 from the germline V gene are DFQATT and SNEGSKA (reference sequence). The CDR3 is 13 amino acids. The CDR3 coding sequence is TGCAGTGCTTGGGGGACGCTTGGGAATGAGCAGTTCTTC. Translating it yields CSAWGTLGNEQFF.

The chain uses TRBV13 and TRBJ2-1; 7 bases align to TRBD2. Trimming removed 5 bases from V and 10 bases from J; junction bases left unmatched: 11. This CDR3 is 14 amino acids long. Germline CDR1 and CDR2: PRHDT and FYEKMQ (reference sequence). The CDR3 loop is CASSPAWGGGEQFF. CDR3 nucleotide sequence: TGTGCCAGCAGCCCAGCGTGGGGGGGTGGCGAGCAGTTCTTC. The full variable domain, its missing parts supplied by reference TRBV13 and TRBJ2-1, is AAGVIQSPRHLIKEKRETATLKCYPIPRHDTVYWYQQGPGQDPQFLISFYEKMQSDKGSIPDRFSAQQFSDYHSELNMSSLELGDSALYFCASSPAWGGGEQFFGPGTRLTVL.

The chain has TRBV20-1 and TRBJ2-7; D is ambiguous. V dropped 1 base and J dropped 0 bases, with 7 bases sitting between them. CDR1 DFQATT and CDR2 SNEGSKA come from the germline V gene (reference sequence). CDR3 length: 13 amino acids. For the CDR3, the DNA is TGCAGTGCTAGAGTAAAGAGCTCCTACGAGCAGTACTTC. Translation gives CSARVKSSYEQYF.

This clonotype was seen a handful of times. V is TRBV5-5 and J is TRBJ2-1; possibly TRBD2 for D (5 bases). Trimming removed 4 bases at V and 6 bases at J, with 17 bases between. This CDR3 region has 15 residues. Germline loops: CDR1 SGHKS, CDR2 YYEKEE (reference sequence). CDR3 coding DNA: TGTGCCAGCAGCCCCGCGGTAGTAGAGGGCAATGAGCAGTTCTTC. Translating gives CASSPAVVEGNEQFF.

This clonotype was found many times. Here the CDR3 DNA reads TGCAGTGCTAGAGAAGGACTAACCCAAGAGACCCAGTACTTC. This translates into CSAREGLTQETQYF. The chain couples TRBV20-1 to TRBJ2-5; maybe TRBD2 (6 bases). The germline V gene has CDR1 DFQATT and CDR2 SNEGSKA (reference sequence). V was pared by 0 bases and J by 1 base, with 9 bases between. CDR3 length equals 14 residues.

The CDR3 loop reads CSARYAGGRNEQYF. In nucleotides, the CDR3 is TGCAGTGCTAGGTATGCGGGAGGGAGGAACGAGCAGTACTTC. The gene calls are TRBV20-1 and TRBJ2-7, with 9 nucleotides matching TRBD2. Trimming removed 3 bases from V and 5 bases from J; junction bases left unmatched: 8. This CDR3 spans 14 amino acids. Per the germline V gene, CDR1 is DFQATT and CDR2 is SNEGSKA (reference sequence).

This clonotype was seen only a few times. The J gene is TRBJ2-3, the V gene TRBV7-9; D is undetermined. The CDR3 totals 14 residues. V lost 1 base, J lost 5 bases, and 10 bases lay in between. Germline V gene lookup returns CDR1 SEHNR and CDR2 FQNEAQ (reference sequence). The CDR3, as DNA: TGTGCCAGCAGCTTAGTGGGAAGAAGAGATACGCAGTATTTT. This sequence encodes CASSLVGRRDTQYF.

The chain is built from TRBV7-2 and TRBJ2-2; 8 positions agree with TRBD1. Germline trimming cut 2 bases from V and 4 bases from J; bases unmatched to any gene: 15. The CDR3 is 19 residues long. The V gene's germline CDR1 is SGHTA and CDR2 FQGNSA. In DNA, the CDR3 is TGTGCCAGCAGCTTAAGATCGGGACGGACAGGGTTCGCCACCGGGGAGCTGTTTTTT. This gives the protein CASSLRSGRTGFATGELFF.

This clonotype was seen a handful of times. This sequence joins TRBV3-1 and TRBJ2-1; D gene ambiguous. The CDR3 sequence is 15 residues long. The V and J ends lost 0 bases and 6 bases respectively, with 12 bases between them. Germline lookup yields CDR1 LGHDT and CDR2 YNNKEL (reference sequence). The DNA of the CDR3 is TGTGCCAGCAGCCAAGATTTCGTAGGGTTCAATGAGCAGTTCTTC. Its protein is CASSQDFVGFNEQFF.

This clonotype was picked up a small number of times. The rearrangement uses TRBV6-5 and TRBJ1-2, with a possible D match to TRBD1 (6 bases). The V gene's germline CDR1 is MNHEY and CDR2 SVGAGI. This CDR3 region has 17 residues. The V and J ends lost 0 bases and 4 bases respectively, with 18 bases between them. CDR3: CASSYSGPGERSYGYTF. In DNA, the CDR3 is TGTGCCAGCAGTTACTCGGGTCCAGGGGAGAGGTCCTATGGCTACACCTTC.

The CDR3 reads CSGENWREGLDEQYF. DNA of the CDR3: TGCAGTGGGGAGAACTGGCGGGAGGGTCTCGACGAGCAGTACTTC. The V gene is TRBV20-1, the J gene TRBJ2-7; 9 bases agree with TRBD2. The CDR3 length is 15 residues. J was trimmed by 5 bases and V by 7 bases; bases with no gene match: 15. Germline V CDR1 and CDR2: DFQATT, SNEGSKA (reference sequence).

This clonotype was picked up many times. CDR3 in amino acids: CSVSRGNSYEQYF. As DNA, the CDR3 is TGCAGCGTTTCTCGGGGAAACTCCTACGAGCAGTACTTC. The chain links TRBV29-1 to TRBJ2-7; TRBD2 might be the D (5 bases). Germline V gives CDR1 SQVTM, CDR2 ANQGSEA. The CDR3 is 13 amino acids. The germline V and J ends were trimmed by 5 bases and 0 bases, with 11 bases remaining between them.